A selection of T cell receptor beta chains follows, all from one sample in a study of response to subunit inactivated influenza vaccine. MiXCR, run by TCRdb on the RT-PCR reads, gives a single entry per CDR3 protein. This sample yields roughly 650,000 distinct CDR3 sequences, of which 15% to 18% are seen a single time; more than 9% belongs to the top ten. Sequenced material: PBMCs from blood, taken about 13 days after vaccination. The receptors derive from a man aged 45 to 65 who received an inactivated influenza vaccine. Each CDR3 is given with its conserved first and last residue. Fields, in order: J gene, D gene, clone size, V gene, CDR3 protein, CDR3 DNA. The D gene is left open where the match is weak. The size field is filled for only some rows; it gives once, few, many or a size class.

j_gene: TRBJ2-7
d_gene: -
abundance: -
v_gene: TRBV9
CDR3aa: CASSGGDSPYEQYF
CDR3nt: TGTGCCAGCAGCGGGGGGGACAGTCCCTACGAGCAGTACTTC

j_gene: TRBJ2-3
d_gene: -
abundance: once
v_gene: TRBV11-2
CDR3aa: CASSRDRLVGTQYF
CDR3nt: TGTGCCAGCAGCAGGGACAGACTAGTAGGTACGCAGTATTTT

j_gene: TRBJ2-3
d_gene: -
abundance: -
v_gene: TRBV18
CDR3aa: CASSPSQTDTQYF
CDR3nt: TGTGCCAGCTCACCTTCCCAAACAGATACGCAGTATTTT

j_gene: TRBJ2-1
d_gene: TRBD2
abundance: few
v_gene: TRBV5-1
CDR3aa: CASTTSGATYNEQFF
CDR3nt: TGCGCCAGCACTACTAGCGGGGCCACCTACAATGAGCAGTTCTTC

j_gene: TRBJ1-1
d_gene: -
abundance: -
v_gene: TRBV6-2/TRBV6-3
CDR3aa: CASSYTGMGYTEAFF
CDR3nt: TGTGCCAGCAGTTACACAGGGATGGGGTACACTGAAGCTTTCTTT

j_gene: TRBJ2-3
d_gene: -
abundance: few
v_gene: TRBV28
CDR3aa: CASSFGPRFSTDTQYF
CDR3nt: TGTGCCAGCAGTTTCGGACCCAGATTTAGCACAGATACGCAGTATTTT

j_gene: TRBJ2-1
d_gene: -
abundance: few
v_gene: TRBV6-5
CDR3aa: CASSYQNAYNEQFF
CDR3nt: TGTGCCAGCAGTTACCAGAATGCCTACAATGAGCAGTTCTTC

j_gene: TRBJ2-3
d_gene: -
abundance: few
v_gene: TRBV7-8
CDR3aa: CASSPWDPNTQYF
CDR3nt: TGTGCCAGCAGCCCCTGGGACCCTAATACGCAGTATTTT

j_gene: TRBJ1-1
d_gene: -
abundance: -
v_gene: TRBV19
CDR3aa: CASSWDIRNTEAFF
CDR3nt: TGTGCCAGTAGTTGGGACATCCGCAACACTGAAGCTTTCTTT

j_gene: TRBJ1-6
d_gene: TRBD1
abundance: many
v_gene: TRBV7-9
CDR3aa: CASSLGQGSATLHF
CDR3nt: TGTGCCAGCAGCTTAGGACAGGGAAGTGCAACCCTCCACTTT

j_gene: TRBJ2-3
d_gene: -
abundance: -
v_gene: TRBV2
CDR3aa: CASNAGQRDTDTQYF
CDR3nt: TGTGCCAGCAATGCGGGACAGAGGGACACAGATACGCAGTATTTT

j_gene: TRBJ2-7
d_gene: -
abundance: few
v_gene: TRBV4-2
CDR3aa: CASSQERSSLYEQYF
CDR3nt: TGTGCCAGCAGCCAAGAACGGTCAAGTTTGTACGAGCAGTACTTC

j_gene: TRBJ2-3
d_gene: TRBD2
abundance: many
v_gene: TRBV2
CDR3aa: CASSDGGLAEKYPSTDTQYF
CDR3nt: TGTGCCAGCAGTGACGGTGGGCTAGCGGAAAAATATCCTAGCACAGATACGCAGTATTTT

j_gene: TRBJ2-7
d_gene: -
abundance: few
v_gene: TRBV29-1
CDR3aa: CSARIGDAYEQYF
CDR3nt: TGCAGCGCGAGGATAGGGGATGCCTACGAGCAGTACTTC

j_gene: TRBJ2-2
d_gene: -
abundance: -
v_gene: TRBV18
CDR3aa: CASSPSGSPTGELFF
CDR3nt: TGTGCCAGCTCACCCTCCGGGTCACCCACCGGGGAGCTGTTTTTT

j_gene: TRBJ2-5
d_gene: -
abundance: few
v_gene: TRBV10-2
CDR3aa: CASSEDRFGETQYF
CDR3nt: TGCGCCAGCAGTGAGGACAGGTTTGGAGAGACCCAGTACTTC

j_gene: TRBJ1-2
d_gene: -
abundance: -
v_gene: TRBV10-3
CDR3aa: CAISISDEYGYTF
CDR3nt: TGTGCCATCAGTATATCGGACGAGTATGGCTACACCTTC

j_gene: TRBJ2-7
d_gene: -
abundance: few
v_gene: TRBV6-2/TRBV6-3
CDR3aa: CASSYAGRFPYEQYF
CDR3nt: TGTGCCAGCAGTTACGCGGGTAGATTTCCCTACGAGCAGTACTTC

j_gene: TRBJ2-1
d_gene: TRBD1
abundance: few
v_gene: TRBV5-1
CDR3aa: CASSLNQGAYNEQFF
CDR3nt: TGCGCCAGCAGCTTGAATCAGGGGGCCTACAATGAGCAGTTCTTC

j_gene: TRBJ1-1
d_gene: TRBD1
abundance: few
v_gene: TRBV27
CDR3aa: CASSSSTGGFTEAFF
CDR3nt: TGTGCCAGCAGTTCCTCGACAGGGGGCTTCACTGAAGCTTTCTTT

j_gene: TRBJ2-1
d_gene: -
abundance: -
v_gene: TRBV7-9
CDR3aa: CASSLYGGYDEQFF
CDR3nt: TGTGCCAGCAGTTTGTATGGCGGCTACGATGAGCAGTTCTTC

j_gene: TRBJ2-1
d_gene: TRBD1
abundance: -
v_gene: TRBV11-2
CDR3aa: CASSGQGHYNEQFF
CDR3nt: TGTGCCAGCAGTGGACAGGGGCACTACAATGAGCAGTTCTTC

j_gene: TRBJ2-3
d_gene: TRBD2
abundance: -
v_gene: TRBV25-1
CDR3aa: CASSEEAGPTDTQYF
CDR3nt: TGTGCCAGCAGTGAGGAAGCGGGACCCACAGATACGCAGTATTTT

j_gene: TRBJ2-2
d_gene: -
abundance: -
v_gene: TRBV29-1
CDR3aa: CSVGPLLNTGELFF
CDR3nt: TGCAGCGTTGGACCGCTCTTGAACACCGGGGAGCTGTTTTTT

j_gene: TRBJ2-7
d_gene: -
abundance: few
v_gene: TRBV6-2/TRBV6-3
CDR3aa: CASSYLARQGISYEQYF
CDR3nt: TGTGCCAGCAGTTACCTCGCCCGACAAGGCATCTCCTACGAGCAGTACTTC

j_gene: TRBJ2-7
d_gene: -
abundance: few
v_gene: TRBV29-1
CDR3aa: CSVRRGLYEQYF
CDR3nt: TGCAGCGTAAGGAGGGGGCTCTACGAGCAGTACTTC

j_gene: TRBJ2-1
d_gene: -
abundance: few
v_gene: TRBV2
CDR3aa: CASTWRGSAEQFF
CDR3nt: TGTGCCAGCACTTGGAGGGGTTCTGCTGAGCAGTTCTTC

j_gene: TRBJ2-1
d_gene: TRBD1
abundance: -
v_gene: TRBV10-3
CDR3aa: CAISESRGPYNEQFF
CDR3nt: TGTGCCATCAGTGAGTCGAGGGGGCCCTACAATGAGCAGTTCTTC

j_gene: TRBJ2-7
d_gene: -
abundance: -
v_gene: TRBV13
CDR3aa: CASSLRIKRNEQYF
CDR3nt: TGTGCCAGCAGCTTAAGGATCAAGAGAAACGAGCAGTACTTC

j_gene: TRBJ2-7
d_gene: TRBD2
abundance: -
v_gene: TRBV12-3/TRBV12-4
CDR3aa: CASSLRRGTFEQYF
CDR3nt: TGTGCCAGCAGTTTACGGCGGGGGACGTTCGAGCAGTACTTC

j_gene: TRBJ1-1
d_gene: TRBD1
abundance: many
v_gene: TRBV5-6
CDR3aa: CASSFPGQDQTEAFF
CDR3nt: TGTGCCAGCAGCTTTCCGGGACAGGACCAAACTGAAGCTTTCTTT

j_gene: TRBJ1-2
d_gene: -
abundance: few
v_gene: TRBV4-3
CDR3aa: CASSQGGGFIGSYGYTF
CDR3nt: TGCGCCAGCAGCCAAGGAGGGGGATTCATCGGCAGCTATGGCTACACCTTC

j_gene: TRBJ2-7
d_gene: -
abundance: -
v_gene: TRBV5-1
CDR3aa: CASSFQDISSYEQYF
CDR3nt: TGCGCCAGCAGCTTCCAGGACATCAGCTCCTACGAGCAGTACTTC

j_gene: TRBJ1-2
d_gene: TRBD1
abundance: few
v_gene: TRBV20-1
CDR3aa: CSAEDRVNYGYTF
CDR3nt: TGCAGTGCAGAGGACAGGGTAAACTATGGCTACACCTTC

j_gene: TRBJ2-4
d_gene: -
abundance: -
v_gene: TRBV25-1
CDR3aa: CASSDIDPKNIQYF
CDR3nt: TGTGCCAGCAGTGACATCGACCCGAAAAACATTCAGTACTTC

j_gene: TRBJ2-6
d_gene: -
abundance: -
v_gene: TRBV3-1
CDR3aa: CASSHFGGVYASGANVLTF
CDR3nt: TGTGCCAGCAGCCATTTCGGGGGAGTCTATGCCTCTGGGGCCAACGTCCTGACTTTC

j_gene: TRBJ2-5
d_gene: TRBD2
abundance: -
v_gene: TRBV20-1
CDR3aa: CSARDLRSSGRKSQETQYF
CDR3nt: TGCAGTGCTAGAGATCTCCGGTCTAGCGGGAGGAAATCCCAAGAGACCCAGTACTTC

j_gene: TRBJ1-4
d_gene: TRBD1
abundance: few
v_gene: TRBV6-5
CDR3aa: CASSSSTGGNEKLFF
CDR3nt: TGTGCCAGCAGTTCATCGACAGGGGGTAATGAAAAACTGTTTTTT

j_gene: TRBJ1-1
d_gene: TRBD1
abundance: -
v_gene: TRBV10-3
CDR3aa: CAISESTGSEAFF
CDR3nt: TGTGCCATCAGTGAGTCGACAGGGTCTGAAGCTTTCTTT

j_gene: TRBJ2-2
d_gene: -
abundance: many
v_gene: TRBV7-2
CDR3aa: CASSFSTQNTGELFF
CDR3nt: TGTGCCAGCAGCTTCTCCACACAGAACACCGGGGAGCTGTTTTTT

j_gene: TRBJ2-3
d_gene: -
abundance: few
v_gene: TRBV2
CDR3aa: CASSDVQRRTDTQYF
CDR3nt: TGTGCCAGCAGTGACGTCCAGCGACGCACAGATACGCAGTATTTT

j_gene: TRBJ2-3
d_gene: -
abundance: few
v_gene: TRBV6-1
CDR3aa: CASSSGYSSTDTQYF
CDR3nt: TGTGCCAGCAGCTCCGGATATTCGAGCACAGATACGCAGTATTTT

j_gene: TRBJ2-1
d_gene: -
abundance: once
v_gene: TRBV5-6
CDR3aa: CASSFFSGSSYNEQFF
CDR3nt: TGTGCCAGCAGCTTTTTTTCGGGGAGCTCCTACAATGAGCAGTTCTTC

j_gene: TRBJ2-1
d_gene: -
abundance: -
v_gene: TRBV4-3
CDR3aa: CASSQDVRGWNEQFF
CDR3nt: TGCGCCAGCAGCCAAGATGTGAGGGGTTGGAATGAGCAGTTCTTC

j_gene: TRBJ1-1
d_gene: -
abundance: -
v_gene: TRBV7-9
CDR3aa: CASSLWAGSFF
CDR3nt: TGTGCCAGCAGCTTATGGGCGGGTTCTTTCTTT

j_gene: TRBJ2-5
d_gene: TRBD2
abundance: few
v_gene: TRBV7-9
CDR3aa: CASGSSGEGETQYF
CDR3nt: TGTGCCAGCGGATCTAGCGGGGAGGGAGAGACCCAGTACTTC

j_gene: TRBJ1-6
d_gene: -
abundance: -
v_gene: TRBV14
CDR3aa: CASSQETRSPLHF
CDR3nt: TGTGCCAGCAGCCAAGAGACACGTTCACCCCTCCACTTT

j_gene: TRBJ2-3
d_gene: -
abundance: -
v_gene: TRBV10-3
CDR3aa: CAISVGRTDTQYF
CDR3nt: TGTGCCATCAGTGTGGGTCGCACAGATACGCAGTATTTT

j_gene: TRBJ2-7
d_gene: -
abundance: -
v_gene: TRBV4-3
CDR3aa: CASSQEQADEQYF
CDR3nt: TGCGCCAGCAGCCAAGAACAGGCGGACGAGCAGTACTTC

j_gene: TRBJ1-1
d_gene: -
abundance: -
v_gene: TRBV27
CDR3aa: CASSLSGPTNTEAFF
CDR3nt: TGTGCCAGCAGTTTATCGGGACCGACGAACACTGAAGCTTTCTTT

j_gene: TRBJ2-1
d_gene: -
abundance: -
v_gene: TRBV6-2/TRBV6-3
CDR3aa: CASSYRGLYNEQFF
CDR3nt: TGTGCCAGCAGTTACCGGGGGCTCTACAATGAGCAGTTCTTC